One sample yielded the 6 T cell receptor beta chains listed below, sequenced in a study of Graves' ophthalmopathy and Graves' hyperthyroidism. Amplified material comprised TCR beta CDR3 regions derived from RNA transcripts. Investigators did first-round RT-PCR with HTBI primers, then second-round multiplex PCR. Using its own MiXCR run on the multiplex PCR reads, TCRdb lists one record per CDR3 protein. The profile shows a few hundred thousand distinct CDR3 sequences, about 22% of them singletons. Sequences were obtained from peripheral blood. The receptors come from a woman aged 50 to 60 with Graves' ophthalmopathy.

As regards this clonotype: This may be a read error: a much more frequent sequence differs by one nucleotide. The V gene is TRBV19, the J gene TRBJ1-1, with D hard to call. The CDR3 spans 12 residues. The germline V gene encodes CDR1 LNHDA and CDR2 SQIVND (reference sequence). The V end was cut by 10 bases, the J end by 4 bases, with 13 bases between. The CDR3 loop reads CATVDAFTEAFF. Written as DNA, the CDR3 is TGTGCCACCGTGGACGCCTTCACTGAAGCTTTCTTT.

This clonotype was seen at least ten times. The chain joins TRBV28 to TRBJ2-5; 7 bases agree with TRBD2. Looked up from germline, CDR1 is MDHEN and CDR2 is SYDVKM. The CDR3 has 15 residues. The V gene end was trimmed by 2 bases and the J gene end by 7 bases; junction bases not matched to a gene: 10. The CDR3 nucleotides are TGTGCCAGCAGTTTAGGGGGGGGAACGATCCGGACCCAGTACTTC. The encoded protein is CASSLGGGTIRTQYF.

This clonotype has at least ten counts. The chain employs TRBV27 and TRBJ2-7, with TRBD1 matching over 7 bases. This CDR3 comprises 14 residues. Trimming at V came to 4 bases and at J to 3 bases, leaving 6 bases not matched to a gene. CDR1 MNHEY and CDR2 SMNVEV come from the germline V gene (reference sequence). The CDR3 here is CASSWTRDSYEQYF. For the CDR3, the DNA is TGTGCCAGCAGTTGGACCCGGGACAGCTACGAGCAGTACTTC.

This clonotype has at least ten counts. The V and J genes are TRBV28 and TRBJ2-5; TRBD1 or TRBD2 may be the D gene (5 bases each). CDR1 and CDR2 from the germline V gene are MDHEN and SYDVKM. Deletions cut 6 bases from V and 1 base from J, with 12 bases between. The CDR3 sequence is 14 residues long. CDR3 nucleotides: TGTGCCAGCAGGTCGTCGGGGCTCCAAGAGACCCAGTACTTC. Its protein is CASRSSGLQETQYF.

This clonotype was recorded many times. The chain recombines TRBV4-1 with TRBJ2-2; TRBD1 matches at 10 bases. Germline CDR1 and CDR2: MGHRA and YSYEKL. V lost 4 bases to trimming and J lost 6 bases; unmatched junction nucleotides: 5. The CDR3 has 15 residues. This CDR3 reads CASSPGTGDSGELFF. In nucleotides, the CDR3 is TGCGCCAGCAGCCCGGGGACAGGGGATTCCGGGGAGCTGTTTTTT.

Ten or more counts support this clonotype. The chain uses TRBV24-1 and TRBJ2-7, with TRBD1 as a possible D gene (6 bases). Between the trimmed V and J ends, which lost 2 bases and 7 bases, there was a span of 8 bases. Germline V lookup: CDR1 KGHDR, CDR2 SFDVKD. The CDR3 length is 12 residues. CDR3 nucleotide sequence: TGTGCCACCAGTGATTCAACAGGGGAGCAGTACTTC. Translation gives CATSDSTGEQYF.